This paragraph covers one T cell receptor beta chain sequence. It lacks a known antigen. Base qualities were left out, and no much larger clone turns up one base away. The germline V gene encodes CDR1 SGHVS and CDR2 FQNEAQ. From the cysteine up to the phenylalanine, the CDR3 has a length of 14 residues. This entry keeps only the CDR3 DNA: 42 bases, framed from base 1. Compared with germline, V lacks 5 bases and J lacks 8 bases; bases without a gene match: 6. The entry originates in a study of naive and memory T cell subsets (dated by TCRdb to 2016 to 2017). For context, the study as a whole: The study applied an open-source, UMI-based TCR alpha and beta sequencing pipeline to sorted naive and memory peripheral blood T cell subsets. The functional CMV T cell responses agreed completely with IgG serology results. RNA was DNase-treated and reverse transcribed with TCR constant-region primers, mostly using SuperScript III. Broad study findings and their caveats: In both CD4 and CD8 cells, going from naive through CM, EM and EMRA, the Gini index went up while Shannon and inverse Simpson diversity went down. No ground truth was available to validate the repertoire findings for the naive and memory subsets. RNA-based TCR counts may be affected by expression changes linked to T cell activation and differentiation. A few larger clonotypes were found in naive repertoires, especially CD8, and these larger clonotypes were possibly memory cells re-expressing CD45RA. Once error correction was done, more than 95% of naive TCR sequences showed up just once, which made the naive abundance distributions much steeper than those of the memory subsets. The abundance of TCRs followed a power law with an exponent that differed between naive and memory subsets yet stayed consistent across the three individuals. Each clonotype was defined as a single alpha or beta chain sequence rather than as a paired alpha/beta receptor.

Libraries were built with UMI-ligation and nested PCR. To cover both TRBC1 and TRBC2, the beta constant-region primer consisted of an equimolar mix of two oligonucleotides. The ligated cDNA went through four rounds of PCR with nested alpha and beta constant-region primers together with the SP2 primer. T4 RNA ligase 1 ligated a single-stranded oligonucleotide carrying the SP2 primer and a 12-nucleotide UMI to the cDNA 3' end. Incubation of the ligation reaction was carried out at 16 degrees C for roughly 18-24 hours. PCR2 was usually performed as a SYBR Green qPCR and halted at a preset threshold so that over-amplification would not occur. Apart from the first purification, every purification step used Agencourt AMPure XP magnetic beads. Library quantification was done by Qubit, followed by a TapeStation check on which the main peak was expected at around 650 bp. Pooled libraries were sequenced on an Illumina MiSeq with v2 2x251 paired-end kits, typically giving roughly 0.95-2 million reads per sample. Each sample library was pooled at around 4.1 nM, and roughly 5-7.5% PhiX was included to improve cluster recognition. In the authors' own workflow: Using tag matching that tolerated one base-pair mismatch, Decombinator assigned V and J genes to FASTQ reads that had been processed by Demultiplexor. UMIs were used by Collapsinator to correct both sequencing errors and frequency errors arising from PCR heterogeneity. CDR3Translator translated TCRs and extracted CDR3s from the conserved cysteine to the FGXG phenylalanine, flagging non-productive sequences. Gini, Shannon entropy and inverse Simpson indices were calculated on repertoires subsampled to equal numbers of UMI-defined TCRs. Clonotype abundance distributions were fitted to a power law by maximum likelihood within the linear range. On one naive CD8 sample, the pipeline and MIGEC gave similar UMI counts, unique TCR numbers and clonal distributions. One analysis removed from the naive repertoire any naive TCRs that were also present in any memory subset from the same donor. Repertoires were searched for approximately 7,000 CMV-associated CDR3 sequences compiled from VDJdb and a published dataset. TCRdb trimmed public reads at Q25 via fastp, called clones via MiXCR and kept in-frame beta chains. Under each unique CDR3 protein, matching rows form one entry showing the most common genes and DNA. TCRdb's processing, not the authors', yielded these V and J calls. The sample profile shows about 150,000 distinct CDR3 sequences; about 20% of them were found once. The top ten hold less than 0.13% of the sample.

From the second PCR step onward, the TCR alpha chain libraries and the TCR beta chain libraries were amplified separately. The CMV status of each donor was determined by measuring IFNgamma production from CD4+ T cells after fresh PBMCs had been stimulated overnight with CMV viral lysate. CD4 T cells were positively selected using Miltenyi beads, after which CD8 T cells were positively selected from the CD4-negative fraction. Cells were stained for CD3, CD4, CD8, CD45RA, CD27 and a live/dead dye and were sorted on a BD Aria II into four subsets based on CD45RA and CD27. A few healthy volunteers provided blood, and the blood of each volunteer was split into CD4 and CD8 T cells and then into four differentiation subsets. Approximately 130 ml of peripheral blood was drawn per donor, and PBMC were isolated by Ficoll-Paque PLUS density-gradient centrifugation. Sorted cells were lysed in RLT buffer, after which RNA was extracted using a Qiagen RNeasy kit and stored at -80 degrees C.

The TCR was taken from a human donor in good health. Rearrangement joined TRBV7-8 to TRBJ2-1, and TRBD1 matches 10 of the central bases. The specimen was naive CD4+ T cells from blood. Sample cell subset or site, as interpreted from the label and publication: naive T cells, CD45RA high CD27+. The CDR3 corresponds to CASSPTGGRDEQFF. The DNA is as follows: TGTGCCAGCAGCCCGACAGGGGGCCGGGATGAGCAGTTCTTC.